The 2 T cell receptor beta chains given below trace back to one sample, sequenced in a study of early T cells in non-severe SARS-CoV-2 infection. TCRdb redid the calling of the 5' RACE reads with MiXCR, one entry per CDR3 protein. The repertoire holds 90,000 to 120,000 distinct CDR3 sequences, approximately 10% seen once, with roughly 7.5% in the top ten. Sequencing was carried out using whole blood. Receptors were obtained from an adult who was a healthcare worker with PCR-confirmed SARS-CoV-2 infection or an uninfected control (not recorded which).

This clonotype was picked up a small number of times. The chain combines TRBV20-1 with TRBJ2-7; D might be TRBD2 (5 bases). CDR1 is DFQATT, CDR2 SNEGSKA, per germline (reference sequence). The CDR3 covers 13 residues. The V end was cut by 3 bases, the J end by 6 bases, with 15 bases between. CDR3 in DNA: TGCAGTGCTAGGGAAGAGGGTTCCACCGAGCAGTACTTC. Its translation: CSAREEGSTEQYF.

This clonotype was detected a few times. The chain employs TRBV11-2 and TRBJ2-1; maybe TRBD2 (5 bases). Germline V gene data show CDR1 as SGHAT and CDR2 as FQNNGV. V lost 9 bases and J 8 bases, leaving 14 bases between the germline ends. This CDR3 region has 12 residues. CDR3 sequence: CASGPGMYEQFF. As DNA, the CDR3 is TGTGCCAGTGGTCCGGGAATGTATGAGCAGTTCTTC.